This TCR beta chain stems from a study of CD8+ T cells in alopecia areata. Sequencing used cDNA as its template, made by extracting RNA and reverse transcribing it. Using immunoSEQ multiplex PCR, the repertoire was profiled, and TCRdb retains in-frame clones only, with some absent. The repertoire holds about 190,000 clones, roughly three fifths seen once, with approximately 0.7% in the top ten. Described treatment: oral pan-JAK inhibitor, 5-10 mg twice daily. The V segment lost 3 bases and the J segment 5 bases; nucleotides outside the gene matches: 8. The CDR3 is 15 residues long. Per the germline V gene, CDR1 is KGHSH and CDR2 is LQKENI.

The receptor was derived from a human donor with alopecia areata. Sample: CD4+ T cells sorted from blood, taken at week 4, from a patient treated with tofacitinib. The chain has TRBV18 and TRBJ2-5; 8 bases match TRBD2. The CDR3: CASSPNPGLDETQYF. The CDR3, as DNA: TGTGCCAGCTCACCGAACCCGGGACTAGATGAGACCCAGTACTTC. Full variable domain (remainder filled in from reference TRBV18 and TRBJ2-5): NAGVMQNPRHLVRRRGQEARLRCSPMKGHSHVYWYRQLPEEGLKFMVYLQKENIIDESGMPKERFSAEFPKEGPSILRIQQVVRGDSAAYFCASSPNPGLDETQYFGPGTRLLVL.